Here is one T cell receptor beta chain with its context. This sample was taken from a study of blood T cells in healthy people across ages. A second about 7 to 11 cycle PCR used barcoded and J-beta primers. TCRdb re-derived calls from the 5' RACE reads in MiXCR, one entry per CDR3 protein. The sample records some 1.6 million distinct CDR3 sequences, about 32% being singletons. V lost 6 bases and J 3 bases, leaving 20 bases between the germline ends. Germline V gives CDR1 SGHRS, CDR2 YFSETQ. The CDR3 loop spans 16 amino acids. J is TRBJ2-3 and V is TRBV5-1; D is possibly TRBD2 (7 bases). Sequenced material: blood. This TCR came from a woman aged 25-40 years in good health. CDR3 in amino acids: CASTIRGGGRTDTQYF. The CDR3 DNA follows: TGCGCCAGCACCATACGAGGCGGGGGCAGAACAGATACGCAGTATTTT.